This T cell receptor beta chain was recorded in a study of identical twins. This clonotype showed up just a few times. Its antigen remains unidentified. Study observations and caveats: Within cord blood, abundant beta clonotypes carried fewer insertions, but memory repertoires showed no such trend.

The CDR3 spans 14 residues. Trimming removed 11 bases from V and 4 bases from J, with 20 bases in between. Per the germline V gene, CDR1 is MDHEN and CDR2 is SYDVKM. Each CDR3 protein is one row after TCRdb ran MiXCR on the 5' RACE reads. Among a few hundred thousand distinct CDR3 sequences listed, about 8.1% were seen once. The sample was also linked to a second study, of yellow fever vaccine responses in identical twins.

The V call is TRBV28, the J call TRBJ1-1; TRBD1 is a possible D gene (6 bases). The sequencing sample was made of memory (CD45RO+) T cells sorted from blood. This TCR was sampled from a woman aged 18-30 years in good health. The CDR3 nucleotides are TGTGCCTGGAGCTCCGGGGGGCAGGGCACTGAAGCTTTCTTT. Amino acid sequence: CAWSSGGQGTEAFF.